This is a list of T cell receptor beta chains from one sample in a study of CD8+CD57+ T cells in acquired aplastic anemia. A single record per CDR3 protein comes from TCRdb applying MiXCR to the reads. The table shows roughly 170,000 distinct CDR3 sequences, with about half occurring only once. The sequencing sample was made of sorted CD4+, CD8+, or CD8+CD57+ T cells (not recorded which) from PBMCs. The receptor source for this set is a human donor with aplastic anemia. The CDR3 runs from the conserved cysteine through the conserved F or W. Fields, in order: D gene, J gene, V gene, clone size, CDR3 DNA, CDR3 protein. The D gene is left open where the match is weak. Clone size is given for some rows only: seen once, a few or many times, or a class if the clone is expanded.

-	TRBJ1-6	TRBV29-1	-	TGCAGCGCTCTGCAGCTGTGCTCCTATAATTCACCCCTCCACTTT	CSALQLCSYNSPLHF
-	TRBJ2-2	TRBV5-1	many	TGCGCCAGCAGCTACAGGGGAGGAACCGGGGAGCTGTTTTTT	CASSYRGGTGELFF
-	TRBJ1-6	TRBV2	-	TGTGCCAGCAGTGAATCACCACCCCTCCACTTT	CASSESPPLHF
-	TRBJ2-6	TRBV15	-	TGTGCCACCAGCAGAGGCTTCTCCTCTGGGGCCAACGTCCTGACTTTC	CATSRGFSSGANVLTF
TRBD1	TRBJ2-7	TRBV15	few	TGTGCCACCGGGACAGCCGATTCCTACGAGCAGTACTTC	CATGTADSYEQYF
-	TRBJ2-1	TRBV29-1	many	TGCAGCGTCCGGCGGGGACTCCCCACCAATGAGCAGTTCTTC	CSVRRGLPTNEQFF
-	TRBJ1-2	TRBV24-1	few	TGTGCCACCAGTGGGAAGGGCGGCTATGGCTACACCTTC	CATSGKGGYGYTF
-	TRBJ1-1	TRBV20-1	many	TGCAGTGCTAGAGATGCCAGGGCCTCAGACACTGAAGCTTTCTTT	CSARDARASDTEAFF
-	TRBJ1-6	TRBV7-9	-	TGTGCCAGCAGCCCAGGGACGGCCCAACCCCTCCACTTT	CASSPGTAQPLHF
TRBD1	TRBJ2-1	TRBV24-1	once	TGTGCCACCAGTGATGGGGGGGACAGGGACCATGAGCAGTTCTTC	CATSDGGDRDHEQFF
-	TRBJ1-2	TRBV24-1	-	TGTGCCACCAGTGCCGGAGATAACTATGGCTACACCTTC	CATSAGDNYGYTF
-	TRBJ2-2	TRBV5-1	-	TGCGCCAGCAAGGGATCTAACACCGGGGAGCTGTTTTTT	CASKGSNTGELFF
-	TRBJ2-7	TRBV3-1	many	TGTGCCAGCAGCCAAGAAGGGGGGGGCAGGGTCCACGAGCAGTACTTC	CASSQEGGGRVHEQYF
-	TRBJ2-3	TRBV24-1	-	TGTGCCACCAGTGATTTGCGAGATACGCAGTATTTT	CATSDLRDTQYF
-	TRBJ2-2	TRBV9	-	TGTGCCAGCAGTTACGGAGGGGAGCTGTTTTTT	CASSYGGELFF
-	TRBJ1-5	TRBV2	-	TGTGCCAGCTCAGCGCAGGGAAGAAATCAGCCCCAGCATTTT	CASSAQGRNQPQHF
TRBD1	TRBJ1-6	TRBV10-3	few	TGTGCCATCAGTCCGGGACAGGTAAATTCACCCCTCCACTTT	CAISPGQVNSPLHF